The 29 T cell receptor beta chains below were found in one sample sequenced in a study of blood T cells in healthy people across ages. For the second PCR, which ran for about 7 to 11 cycles, a sample-barcoded 5' primer and a J-beta primer mix were used. TCRdb reprocessed the 5' RACE reads with MiXCR, giving one entry per CDR3 protein. The repertoire holds 1 million or so distinct CDR3 sequences, with more than 35% as singletons. The material sequenced was blood. Receptors originate from a woman in her sixties or seventies in good health.

The chain combines TRBV11-2 with TRBJ2-7, with no clear D. CDR1 and CDR2 from the germline V gene are SGHAT and FQNNGV. Trimming cost V 7 bases and J 2 bases, with 15 bases left between them. This CDR3 is built from 14 residues. The CDR3 sequence: CASNFGPTAYEQYF. The CDR3 DNA is TGTGCCAGCAACTTTGGGCCTACAGCCTACGAGCAGTACTTC.

The chain carries TRBV6-1 and TRBJ1-6; D is unresolved. Trimming took off 4 bases at V and 9 bases at J, with 7 bases between the two ends. This CDR3 region has 12 residues. Germline lookup yields CDR1 MNHNS and CDR2 SASEGT. The CDR3 DNA is TGTGCCAGCAGTGTCGGGGTTTCACCCCTCCACTTT. Its protein is CASSVGVSPLHF.

This clonotype appeared a few times. The chain joins TRBV27 to TRBJ1-5; no clear D gene. Germline-derived CDR1 and CDR2 are MNHEY and SMNVEV (reference sequence). The ends were cut back, 8 bases at V and 3 bases at J, with 11 bases in the middle. There are 13 residues in the CDR3. The CDR3 protein is CASQDGINQPQHF. The CDR3 nucleotides are TGTGCCAGCCAAGACGGAATCAATCAGCCCCAGCATTTT.

This CDR3 is CASSQDGGFISPLHF. For the CDR3, the DNA is TGTGCCAGCAGCCAAGATGGTGGCTTTATCTCACCCCTCCACTTT. The rearrangement joins TRBV14 to TRBJ1-6; D is ambiguous. Trimming cost V 0 bases and J 10 bases, with 13 bases left between them. The CDR3 is 15 residues long. Germline V gene lookup returns CDR1 SGHDN and CDR2 FVKESK.

The rearrangement joins TRBV30 to TRBJ2-7, with D possibly being TRBD2 (5 bases). In germline, CDR1 is GTSNPN, CDR2 SVGIG (reference sequence). CDR3 length: 14 amino acids. Trimming took off 4 bases at V and 6 bases at J, with 19 bases between the two ends. DNA of the CDR3: TGTGCCTGGACCGACCCATCAAGGAGGCCCGAGCAGTACTTC. Protein: CAWTDPSRRPEQYF.

This rearrangement joins TRBV7-3 to TRBJ2-7; D is uncertain. The DNA end favors TRBJ2-5, so the J call may be wrong. This CDR3 contains 17 residues. Germline lookup yields CDR1 SGHTA and CDR2 FQGTGA. The CDR3 DNA is TGTGCCAGCAGCTTAACTGGGATGGGTACCCCCATGGAGACCCAGTACTTC. Protein sequence: CASSLTGMGTPMETQYF.

This chain uses TRBV5-1 with TRBJ2-1, with a possible D match to TRBD1 (6 bases). The V and J ends lost 4 bases and 9 bases respectively, with 20 bases between them. The CDR3 has 15 amino acids. Germline V gene data show CDR1 as SGHRS and CDR2 as YFSETQ. The CDR3 loop is CASSHDRSLRAEQFF. The CDR3 region has the DNA TGCGCCAGCAGCCACGACAGGTCCCTAAGAGCTGAGCAGTTCTTC.

On this clonotype itself: This may be a read error: a much more frequent sequence differs by one nucleotide. This chain joins TRBV4-1 and TRBJ2-5; possible D gene TRBD2, 6 bases. CDR3 length: 15 residues. Germline values: CDR1 MGHRA, CDR2 YSYEKL. CDR3 DNA: TGCGCCGGCAGCCAAGAGCACCTGGGAGGAGAGACCCAGTACTTC. Translated: CAGSQEHLGGETQYF.

This clonotype was seen a single time. A single base separates this from a much larger clone, so it may be a read error. The J gene is TRBJ2-7, the V gene TRBV7-6; tentative D call: TRBD1 (5 bases). This CDR3 has 14 residues. Per germline, CDR1 SGHVS and CDR2 FNYEAQ. V gave up 1 base and J gave up 0 bases, with 7 bases separating them. CDR3 loop: CASSLGQYSYEQYF. In DNA, the CDR3 is TGTGCCAGCAGCTTAGGACAGTACTCCTACGAGCAGTACTTC.

V gene TRBV10-3 combines with J gene TRBJ2-1; the D call may be TRBD1 or TRBD2 (6 bases each). This CDR3 is 15 amino acids long. Trimming removed 2 bases at V and 6 bases at J, with 14 bases between. Germline CDR1 ENHRY, CDR2 SYGVKD. CDR3 in amino acids: CAISEATRGTNEQFF. DNA of the CDR3: TGTGCCATCAGTGAGGCGACTAGGGGGACCAATGAGCAGTTCTTC.

Here the CDR3 reads CASSQDPAANYGYTF. CDR3 DNA sequence: TGCGCCAGCAGCCAAGATCCGGCGGCTAACTATGGCTACACCTTC. The chain has TRBV4-1 and TRBJ1-2, with D uncertain. Looked up from germline, CDR1 is MGHRA and CDR2 is YSYEKL. V gave up 0 bases and J gave up 0 bases, with 8 bases separating them. CDR3 length: 15 residues.

The J gene is TRBJ2-5, the V gene TRBV16; weak D call: TRBD1 (5 bases). Trimming took off 2 bases at V and 2 bases at J, with 15 bases between the two ends. Germline V CDR1 and CDR2: KGHSY, FQNENV. This CDR3 has 16 residues. CDR3 sequence reads: CASSQQPGNIQETQYF. CDR3 DNA sequence: TGTGCCAGCAGCCAACAACCAGGGAATATACAAGAGACCCAGTACTTC.

In DNA form, the CDR3 reads TGCAGCGCTGGAACCGGGACAGACTCGCTGGCGCAGTATTTT. Translating it yields CSAGTGTDSLAQYF. The rearrangement links TRBV29-1 to TRBJ2-3; 7 nucleotides align to TRBD1. The CDR3 has 14 amino acids. J lost 10 bases, V lost 7 bases, and 17 bases had no gene match. The germline V gene encodes CDR1 SQVTM and CDR2 ANQGSEA.

This chain connects TRBV29-1 to TRBJ2-1, with D tentatively TRBD1 or TRBD2 (5 bases each). Germline loops: CDR1 SQVTM, CDR2 ANQGSEA. The ends were cut back, 7 bases at V and 5 bases at J, with 15 bases in the middle. This CDR3 is 13 amino acids long. The CDR3 sequence: CSGGSPPDNEQFF. In nucleotides, the CDR3 is TGCAGCGGGGGGTCTCCCCCCGACAATGAGCAGTTCTTC.

This clonotype showed up many times. The chain combines TRBV28 with TRBJ2-6; D perhaps matches TRBD1 (6 bases). The CDR3 sequence is 15 residues long. The V gene's germline CDR1 is MDHEN and CDR2 SYDVKM. Trimming removed 4 bases at V and 0 bases at J, with 7 bases between. The CDR3 DNA follows: TGTGCCAGCAGTTCAGGGGTCTCTGGGGCCAACGTCCTGACTTTC. Its protein is CASSSGVSGANVLTF. Full variable domain (outside the CDR3, taken from reference TRBV28 and TRBJ2-6): DVKVTQSSRYLVKRTGEKVFLECVQDMDHENMFWYRQDPGLGLRLIYFSYDVKMKEKGDIPEGYSVSREKKERFSLILESASTNQTSMYLCASSSGVSGANVLTFGAGSRLTVL.

This clonotype was seen a few times. The chain recombines TRBV20-1 with TRBJ1-2; 9 nucleotides agree with TRBD1. This CDR3 comprises 14 residues. Germline V gene data show CDR1 as DFQATT and CDR2 as SNEGSKA (reference sequence). V was pared by 6 bases and J by 4 bases, with 9 bases of the junction left unmatched. This CDR3 reads CSANTGGRGYGYTF. Here the CDR3 DNA reads TGCAGTGCCAATACAGGGGGCAGGGGCTATGGCTACACCTTC.

V is TRBV28 and J is TRBJ2-1, with 9 bases that match TRBD1. J gave up 3 bases and V 7 bases, and 10 bases lay outside the gene matches. The CDR3 is made up of 16 amino acids. Germline CDR1 is MDHEN and CDR2 is SYDVKM. CDR3 in DNA: TGTGCCAGCACGGGGTCCGGACAGGGGATCTACAATGAGCAGTTCTTC. Translation: CASTGSGQGIYNEQFF.

The V call is TRBV20-1, the J call TRBJ2-7; perhaps TRBD2 as D (5 bases). The CDR3 totals 14 residues. Germline CDR1 DFQATT, CDR2 SNEGSKA (reference sequence). V lost 6 bases to trimming and J lost 3 bases, with 18 bases between them. CDR3 loop: CSARPAGRDYEQYF. In nucleotides, the CDR3 is TGCAGTGCCCGTCCCGCAGGACGGGACTACGAGCAGTACTTC.

The chain uses TRBV20-1 and TRBJ2-3; D gene uncertain. Looked up from germline, CDR1 is DFQATT and CDR2 is SNEGSKA (reference sequence). This CDR3 is 14 amino acids long. Trimming took off 1 base at V and 0 bases at J, with 8 bases between the two ends. CDR3 DNA sequence: TGCAGTGCTAGAGTCACTACTAGCACAGATACGCAGTATTTT. This codes for CSARVTTSTDTQYF.

The rearrangement links TRBV9 to TRBJ2-1; 8 positions agree with TRBD2. The tail of the sequence fits TRBJ2-7 better, so the J call may be wrong. CDR1 SGDLS and CDR2 YYNGEE come from the germline V gene. The CDR3 covers 15 residues. This chain's CDR3 is CASSVELAAYNEQYF. CDR3 coding DNA: TGTGCCAGCAGCGTAGAACTAGCGGCATACAATGAGCAGTACTTC.

The chain has TRBV27 and TRBJ2-1; D ambiguous. V lost 5 bases, J lost 9 bases, and 14 bases lay in between. CDR3 size: 13 residues. Germline V CDR1 and CDR2: MNHEY, SMNVEV (reference sequence). The CDR3 reads CASSVGTWGEQFF. The CDR3 nucleotides are TGTGCCAGCAGTGTAGGTACCTGGGGTGAGCAGTTCTTC.

The rearrangement uses TRBV6-5 and TRBJ2-1; no clear D. Looked up from germline, CDR1 is MNHEY and CDR2 is SVGAGI. Deletions cut 0 bases from V and 9 bases from J, with 12 bases between. This CDR3 has 14 residues. In DNA, the CDR3 is TGTGCCAGCAGTTACTCTTATCGTTCCAGTGAGCAGTTCTTC. Its translation: CASSYSYRSSEQFF.

This clonotype was recorded a few times. The V and J genes are TRBV28 and TRBJ2-7; D is perhaps TRBD2 (5 bases). This CDR3 is built from 13 residues. Trimming shortened V by 6 bases and J by 2 bases, and 11 bases separated the two germline ends. Germline V lookup: CDR1 MDHEN, CDR2 SYDVKM. This CDR3 is CASRPRDPYEQYF. CDR3 nucleotide sequence: TGTGCCAGCAGGCCACGGGATCCCTACGAGCAGTACTTC.

The V gene is TRBV28, the J gene TRBJ2-1; D may correspond to TRBD1 or TRBD2 (5 bases each). V lost 7 bases and J lost 0, with 22 bases in between. Germline V gives CDR1 MDHEN, CDR2 SYDVKM. The CDR3 contains 18 residues. The CDR3 here is CASTQPGRHRFSYNEQFF. CDR3 DNA sequence: TGTGCCAGCACCCAACCGGGACGACACAGGTTCTCCTACAATGAGCAGTTCTTC.

V usage is TRBV29-1 and J usage is TRBJ2-7, with D tentatively TRBD1 (6 bases). Germline V lookup: CDR1 SQVTM, CDR2 ANQGSEA. The V end was cut by 7 bases, the J end by 6 bases, with 19 bases between. This CDR3 is 13 amino acids long. CDR3 sequence: CSAQDSARAEQYF. The CDR3 DNA reads TGCAGCGCCCAGGACAGCGCTCGGGCCGAGCAGTACTTC.

Only a few counts were recorded for this clonotype. The chain recombines TRBV3-1 with TRBJ2-1; D ambiguous. This CDR3 is 15 amino acids long. The germline V and J ends were trimmed by 0 bases and 0 bases, with 6 bases remaining between them. Germline lookup yields CDR1 LGHDT and CDR2 YNNKEL (reference sequence). The CDR3 region is CASSQEGYSYNEQFF. CDR3 nucleotide sequence: TGTGCCAGCAGCCAAGAGGGCTACTCCTACAATGAGCAGTTCTTC.

This clonotype was seen only a few times. The V and J genes are TRBV9 and TRBJ1-2; the D gene is possibly TRBD1 (5 bases). The V end was cut by 3 bases, the J end by 3 bases, with 18 bases between. Germline V CDR1 and CDR2: SGDLS, YYNGEE. The CDR3 runs 16 residues. The CDR3 is CASSEARGRKDYGYTF. The DNA for the CDR3 is TGTGCCAGCAGCGAGGCCCGGGGGAGGAAGGACTATGGCTACACCTTC.

The chain links TRBV11-2 to TRBJ2-3; 9 bases agree with TRBD2. Germline trimming cut 3 bases from V and 4 bases from J; bases unmatched to any gene: 14. The germline CDR1 and CDR2 sequences are SGHAT and FQNNGV. There are 18 residues in the CDR3. The CDR3 loop reads CASSFGNSGRESPDTQYF. For the CDR3, the DNA is TGTGCCAGCAGCTTCGGGAATAGCGGGAGAGAAAGCCCAGATACGCAGTATTTT.

This clonotype was seen a few times. The V call is TRBV6-2 or TRBV6-3, the J call TRBJ1-2; D gene uncertain. Trimming removed 2 bases at V and 4 bases at J, with 5 bases between. This CDR3 spans 12 amino acids. Germline CDR1 MNHEY, CDR2 SVGEGT. The CDR3 DNA is TGTGCCAGCAGTTACAGGGTCTATGGCTACACCTTC. Translated, it gives CASSYRVYGYTF.